The next 32 T cell receptor beta chains were all read from a single sample in a study of control samples from healthy donors and cancer patients. Libraries were prepared by immunoSEQ multiplex PCR; TCRdb keeps only in-frame clonotypes and omits some of them. The sample includes 170,000 or so clones, around 96% of them seen just once. Specimen: blood. These receptors came from a woman in her thirties or forties in good health.

V usage is TRBV9 and J usage is TRBJ2-1; TRBD2 aligns across 10 bases. In germline, CDR1 is SGDLS, CDR2 YYNGEE. The CDR3 runs 18 residues. V was pared by 0 bases and J by 4 bases, with 10 bases of the junction left unmatched. For the CDR3, the DNA is TGTGCCAGCAGCGTAGCTTCTAGCGGGGGTCATGGGTACAATGAGCAGTTCTTC. It specifies CASSVASSGGHGYNEQFF.

The rearrangement uses TRBV18 and TRBJ2-3; 10 nucleotides align to TRBD1. Germline V CDR1 and CDR2: KGHSH, LQKENI. The CDR3 consists of 16 residues. Trimming took 0 bases from V and 6 from J; bases not matched to a gene: 6. The CDR3: CASSPPGQGFTDTQYF. In nucleotides, the CDR3 is TGTGCCAGCTCACCACCGGGACAGGGGTTCACTGATACGCAGTATTTT.

The chain combines TRBV7-2 with TRBJ2-7; no clear D. The length of the CDR3 is 12 residues. Between the trimmed V and J ends, which lost 5 bases and 6 bases, there was a span of 11 bases. Germline V gives CDR1 SGHTA, CDR2 FQGNSA. The CDR3 DNA sequence: TGTGCCAGCAGCCACCGGTTGGGCGAGCAGTACTTC. It specifies CASSHRLGEQYF.

The chain employs TRBV19 and TRBJ2-2; no clear D gene. Germline CDR1 is LNHDA and CDR2 is SQIVND (reference sequence). The CDR3 is 15 amino acids. V lost 3 bases to trimming and J lost 8 bases, with 16 bases between them. The CDR3 spells CASSIWVADQGELFF. Here the CDR3 DNA reads TGTGCCAGTAGTATTTGGGTGGCCGATCAAGGGGAGCTGTTTTTT.

V usage is TRBV7-9 and J usage is TRBJ1-4; 8 nucleotides align to TRBD1. V was clipped by 4 bases and J by 7 bases; unmatched bases: 5. The germline V gene has CDR1 SEHNR and CDR2 FQNEAQ (reference sequence). This CDR3 has 14 amino acids. The CDR3 loop reads CASSSGTGGEKLFF. Here the CDR3 DNA reads TGTGCCAGCAGCTCGGGAACAGGGGGTGAAAAACTGTTTTTT.

This clone was seen only once. This chain uses TRBV27 with TRBJ2-1; 13 bases match TRBD2. The CDR3 totals 18 residues. The trim removed 2 bases at V and 4 bases at J, leaving 8 bases unmatched. Germline CDR1 reads MNHEY; CDR2 reads SMNVEV (reference sequence). The CDR3 is CASSLAPLAGGPYNEQFF. The DNA of the CDR3 is TGTGCCAGCAGTTTAGCACCACTAGCGGGAGGGCCTTACAATGAGCAGTTCTTC.

The chain recombines TRBV30 with TRBJ2-5; 13 nucleotides line up with TRBD2. CDR1 and CDR2 (germline): GTSNPN, SVGIG (reference sequence). The CDR3 covers 15 residues. Trimming took 2 bases from V and 4 from J; bases not matched to a gene: 4. Here the CDR3 reads CAWSPGLAGSETQYF. Written as DNA, the CDR3 is TGTGCCTGGAGTCCGGGACTAGCGGGATCAGAGACCCAGTACTTC.

In its sample, this clone was seen once. The J gene is TRBJ2-3, the V gene TRBV18; D call uncertain. The CDR3 sequence is 13 residues long. V was cut by 3 bases and J by 6 bases, with 10 bases left in between. Germline-derived CDR1 and CDR2 are KGHSH and LQKENI. CDR3 coding DNA: TGTGCCAGCTCACCTACCCTGGGGGATACGCAGTATTTT. Translated, it gives CASSPTLGDTQYF.

The gene calls are TRBV19 and TRBJ1-5; tentatively, D is TRBD1 (6 bases). Per germline, CDR1 LNHDA and CDR2 SQIVND (reference sequence). The CDR3 runs to 15 residues. Trimming removed 3 bases at V and 4 bases at J, with 13 bases between. The CDR3 spells CASSIPRGPNQPQHF. The CDR3, as DNA: TGTGCCAGTAGTATCCCCAGGGGCCCTAATCAGCCCCAGCATTTT.

The chain recombines TRBV25-1 with TRBJ1-3; TRBD1 is a possible D gene (5 bases). With 2 bases removed from V and 0 bases from J, the gap between germline ends came to 14 bases. The CDR3 totals 17 residues. Germline V gene sequence: CDR1 MGHDK, CDR2 SYGVNS. This chain's CDR3 is CASSERRRDRSGNTIYF. The CDR3 DNA follows: TGTGCCAGCAGTGAAAGGCGCCGGGACCGCTCTGGAAACACCATATATTTT. Based on the CDR3 plus reference TRBV25-1 and TRBJ1-3, the full variable domain is EADIYQTPRYLVIGTGKKITLECSQTMGHDKMYWYQQDPGMELHLIHYSYGVNSTEKGDLSSESTVSRIRTEHFPLTLESARPSHTSQYLCASSERRRDRSGNTIYFGEGSWLTVV.

V and J are TRBV12-3 or TRBV12-4 and TRBJ2-7; no clear D. This CDR3 is 12 amino acids long. The V end lost 4 bases, the J end lost 6 bases, and 10 bases lay between the germline ends. This CDR3 is CASSSYNGEQYF. CDR3 DNA sequence: TGTGCCAGCAGTTCATACAACGGCGAGCAGTACTTC.

This chain links TRBV10-1 with TRBJ2-5; D possibly corresponds to TRBD2 (6 bases). Trimming stripped 0 bases from V and 1 base from J, with 6 bases between. There are 14 residues in the CDR3. From germline, CDR1 is WNHNN and CDR2 SYGVQD (reference sequence). CDR3 nucleotide sequence: TGCGCCAGCAGTGAGTCCGGGGGCCAAGAGACCCAGTACTTC. Protein: CASSESGGQETQYF.

Concerning this clone: Other DNA sequences from this sample encode an identical CDR3 as well. The chain combines TRBV12-3 or TRBV12-4 with TRBJ1-2, with D unresolved. Trimming left V 2 bases short and J 4 bases short, with 5 bases between. This CDR3 contains 12 residues. The CDR3 DNA follows: TGTGCCAGCAGTTTACGGGGCTATGGCTACACCTTC. Residues: CASSLRGYGYTF.

The chain links TRBV2 to TRBJ2-5; either TRBD1 or TRBD2 may fit D (5 bases each). The CDR3 is 11 residues long. From germline, CDR1 is SNHLY and CDR2 FYNNEI. Trimming cost V 4 bases and J 5 bases, with 5 bases left between them. The CDR3 coding sequence is TGTGCCAGCAGTGGGGGGGAGACCCAGTACTTC. Translation: CASSGGETQYF.

V usage is TRBV7-9 and J usage is TRBJ1-6; D not certain. The CDR3 has 14 amino acids. Germline CDR1 reads SEHNR; CDR2 reads FQNEAQ (reference sequence). With 5 bases removed from V and 8 bases from J, the gap between germline ends came to 13 bases. The CDR3 coding sequence is TGTGCCAGCAGCCCCTCCCGCGATGATTCACCCCTCCACTTT. It specifies CASSPSRDDSPLHF.

The J gene is TRBJ2-3, the V gene TRBV19; D uncertain. Trimming left V 3 bases short and J 4 bases short, with 2 bases between. CDR3 length equals 11 residues. Per germline, CDR1 LNHDA and CDR2 SQIVND (reference sequence). CDR3 region: CASSISDTQYF. The CDR3 bases are TGTGCCAGTAGTATCTCAGATACGCAGTATTTT.

A single count supports this clone. This chain uses TRBV2 with TRBJ1-1, with D maybe TRBD1 (6 bases). CDR1 and CDR2 (germline): SNHLY, FYNNEI. The CDR3 extends over 13 amino acids. Between the trimmed V and J ends, which lost 8 bases and 0 bases, there was a span of 10 bases. Written as DNA, the CDR3 is TGTGCCAGCTCACAGGGATTGAACACTGAAGCTTTCTTT. It specifies CASSQGLNTEAFF.

The chain carries TRBV29-1 and TRBJ1-3; TRBD1 matches at 8 bases. The CDR3 spans 17 residues. V trimming: 0 bases; J trimming: 2 bases; junction bases outside the gene matches: 9. Germline assignment: CDR1 SQVTM and CDR2 ANQGSEA. CDR3 in amino acids: CSVEEDGRGLAGNTIYF. The CDR3, as DNA: TGCAGCGTTGAAGAAGACGGCAGGGGGCTAGCTGGAAACACCATATATTTT.

The rearrangement joins TRBV5-8 to TRBJ1-5; D not resolved. The CDR3 consists of 16 residues. V dropped 0 bases and J dropped 1 base, with 11 bases sitting between them. The germline gives CDR1 SGHTS, CDR2 YDEGEE. CDR3 DNA: TGTGCCAGCAGCTTGGTCAGAGGGCAGAGCAATCAGCCCCAGCATTTT. This gives the protein CASSLVRGQSNQPQHF. The variable domain in full, with the rest retrieved from reference TRBV5-8 and TRBJ1-5, is EAGVTQSPTHLIKTRGQQATLRCSPISGHTSVYWYQQALGLGLQFLLWYDEGEERNRGNFPPRFSGRQFPNYSSELNVNALELEDSALYLCASSLVRGQSNQPQHFGDGTRLSIL.

V usage is TRBV5-4 and J usage is TRBJ2-7; no clear D gene. Germline V gene lookup returns CDR1 SGHNT and CDR2 YYREEE (reference sequence). Trimming took off 4 bases at V and 1 base at J, with 12 bases between the two ends. This CDR3 has 14 amino acids. The CDR3 loop is CASSTKDGSYEQYF. CDR3 nucleotides: TGTGCCAGCAGCACCAAGGACGGATCCTACGAGCAGTACTTC.

The V and J genes are TRBV11-2 and TRBJ2-7; D is undetermined. CDR1 and CDR2 (germline): SGHAT, FQNNGV. Trimming shortened V by 1 base and J by 0 bases, and 4 bases separated the two germline ends. The length of the CDR3 is 13 residues. As DNA, the CDR3 is TGTGCCAGCAGCTTAGGGTTCTCCTACGAGCAGTACTTC. Translated: CASSLGFSYEQYF.

Notes on this clone: The junction departs from germline at one end; a sequencing error may be responsible. The V call is TRBV4-2, the J call TRBJ1-5, with 10 bases matching TRBD1. The germline V gene encodes CDR1 LGHNA and CDR2 YNFKEQ. CDR3 length equals 17 residues. Here the CDR3 DNA reads TGTGCCAGCAGTCAAACCGGGACAGGGGATCGTAATCAGCCCCGGCATTTT. This gives the protein CASSQTGTGDRNQPRHF.

V is TRBV2 and J is TRBJ1-3; unclear D gene. Germline V gives CDR1 SNHLY, CDR2 FYNNEI. The CDR3 extends over 14 amino acids. Trimming removed 2 bases from V and 2 bases from J, with 7 bases in between. DNA for the CDR3: TGTGCCAGCAGTGAATTTCGAGCTGGAAACACCATATATTTT. Its protein product is CASSEFRAGNTIYF.

CDR3 amino acids: CASGGRVSYGYTF. In DNA form, the CDR3 reads TGTGCCAGCGGAGGAAGGGTTAGCTATGGCTACACCTTC. V is TRBV2 and J is TRBJ1-2, with no clear D. Trimming left V 8 bases short and J 4 bases short, with 14 bases between. CDR1 and CDR2 (germline): SNHLY, FYNNEI. The CDR3 extends over 13 amino acids. The entire variable domain, with the rest obtained from reference TRBV2 and TRBJ1-2, is as follows: EPEVTQTPSHQVTQMGQEVILRCVPISNHLYFYWYRQILGQKVEFLVSFYNNEISEKSEIFDDQFSVERPDGSNFTLKIRSTKLEDSAMYFCASGGRVSYGYTFGSGTRLTVV.

The gene calls are TRBV6-5 and TRBJ2-5; 7 nucleotides match TRBD2. The germline gives CDR1 MNHEY, CDR2 SVGAGI. The CDR3 is made up of 14 amino acids. The junction had 5 bases not matched to a gene; V was cut back by 7 bases and J by 0 bases. The CDR3 loop is CASKRDYYQETQYF. The DNA of the CDR3 is TGTGCCAGCAAAAGGGACTACTACCAAGAGACCCAGTACTTC.

The chain uses TRBV6-2 or TRBV6-3 and TRBJ1-5; D possibly corresponds to TRBD1 (5 bases). The CDR3 loop spans 14 amino acids. Germline V gene lookup returns CDR1 MNHEY and CDR2 SVGEGT. V lost 5 bases and J 6 bases, leaving 14 bases between the germline ends. The CDR3 DNA reads TGTGCCAGCAGTCTCGGGACTATGGGTCAGCCCCAGCATTTT. Protein: CASSLGTMGQPQHF.

This chain uses TRBV6-5 with TRBJ2-5, with D unclear. Germline CDR1 and CDR2: MNHEY and SVGAGI. The CDR3 contains 14 residues. Trimming cost V 0 bases and J 5 bases, with 10 bases left between them. CDR3 nucleotide sequence: TGTGCCAGCAGTTACTCGAATTTTTGGGAGACCCAGTACTTC. Translated: CASSYSNFWETQYF.

The V call is TRBV6-5, the J call TRBJ1-5; D uncertain. Deletions cut 4 bases from V and 5 bases from J, with 15 bases between. This CDR3 has 15 residues. Germline values: CDR1 MNHEY, CDR2 SVGAGI. CDR3 nucleotides: TGTGCCAGCAGTTCACTGAAGGGTGACGATCAGCCCCAGCATTTT. Translating it yields CASSSLKGDDQPQHF.

The gene calls are TRBV7-2 and TRBJ1-1, with D possibly matching TRBD1 (5 bases). Germline assignment: CDR1 SGHTA and CDR2 FQGNSA. The V and J ends lost 4 bases and 8 bases respectively, with 14 bases between them. The CDR3 loop spans 13 amino acids. Here the CDR3 reads CASSSQQGGEAFF. CDR3 coding DNA: TGTGCCAGCAGCTCCCAGCAGGGTGGAGAAGCTTTCTTT.

This clone was detected only once. V is TRBV15 and J is TRBJ1-2; no definite D call. The germline V gene encodes CDR1 LNHNV and CDR2 YYDKDF (reference sequence). V dropped 6 bases and J dropped 4 bases, with 12 bases sitting between them. This CDR3 contains 13 residues. The CDR3: CATRFTASYGYTF. CDR3 DNA: TGTGCCACCAGATTCACGGCCTCCTATGGCTACACCTTC.

The J gene is TRBJ1-2, the V gene TRBV19, with TRBD1 matching 11 bases. The CDR3 runs to 16 residues. CDR1 is LNHDA and CDR2 is SQIVND in the germline V gene (reference sequence). Germline trimming cut 5 bases from V and 4 bases from J; bases unmatched to any gene: 9. In DNA, the CDR3 is TGTGCCAGTAGTCCCTCGGACAGGGGGCGCATCTATGGCTACACCTTC. Its protein product is CASSPSDRGRIYGYTF.

The chain joins TRBV5-4 to TRBJ2-3; tentative D call: TRBD1 (5 bases). CDR3 length: 15 amino acids. The V gene's germline CDR1 is SGHNT and CDR2 YYREEE (reference sequence). V was clipped by 9 bases and J by 0 bases, with 17 bases between them. CDR3 nucleotide sequence: TGTGCCACAACCCCCCAGGACACTAGCACAGATACGCAGTATTTT. Its translation is CATTPQDTSTDTQYF.